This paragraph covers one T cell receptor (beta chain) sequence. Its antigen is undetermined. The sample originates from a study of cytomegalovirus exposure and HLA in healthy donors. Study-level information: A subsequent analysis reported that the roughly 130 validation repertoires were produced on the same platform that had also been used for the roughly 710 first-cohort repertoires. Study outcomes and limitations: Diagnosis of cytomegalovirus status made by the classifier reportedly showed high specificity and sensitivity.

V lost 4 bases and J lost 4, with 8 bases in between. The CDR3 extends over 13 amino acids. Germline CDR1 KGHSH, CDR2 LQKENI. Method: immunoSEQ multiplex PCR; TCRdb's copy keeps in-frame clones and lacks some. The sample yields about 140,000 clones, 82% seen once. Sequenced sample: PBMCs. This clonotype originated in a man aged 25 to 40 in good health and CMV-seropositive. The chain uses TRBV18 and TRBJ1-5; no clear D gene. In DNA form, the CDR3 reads TGTGCCAGCTCACAGGGAGAAAATCAGCCCCAGCATTTT. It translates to CASSQGENQPQHF.